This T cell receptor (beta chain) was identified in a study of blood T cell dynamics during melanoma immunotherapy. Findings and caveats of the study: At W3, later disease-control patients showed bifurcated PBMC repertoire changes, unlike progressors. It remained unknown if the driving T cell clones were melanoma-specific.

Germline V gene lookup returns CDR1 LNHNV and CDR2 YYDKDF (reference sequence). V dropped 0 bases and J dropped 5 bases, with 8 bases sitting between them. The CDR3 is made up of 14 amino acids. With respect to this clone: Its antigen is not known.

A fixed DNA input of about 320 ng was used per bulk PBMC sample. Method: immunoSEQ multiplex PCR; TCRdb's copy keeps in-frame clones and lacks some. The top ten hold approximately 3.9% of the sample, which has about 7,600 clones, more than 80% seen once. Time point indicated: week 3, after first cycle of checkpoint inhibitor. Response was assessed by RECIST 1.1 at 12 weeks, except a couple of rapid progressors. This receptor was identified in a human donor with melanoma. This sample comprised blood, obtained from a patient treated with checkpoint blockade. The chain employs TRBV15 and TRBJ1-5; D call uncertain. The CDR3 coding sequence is TGTGCCACCAGCAGAGATTTTATAGATCAGCCCCAGCATTTT. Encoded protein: CATSRDFIDQPQHF.